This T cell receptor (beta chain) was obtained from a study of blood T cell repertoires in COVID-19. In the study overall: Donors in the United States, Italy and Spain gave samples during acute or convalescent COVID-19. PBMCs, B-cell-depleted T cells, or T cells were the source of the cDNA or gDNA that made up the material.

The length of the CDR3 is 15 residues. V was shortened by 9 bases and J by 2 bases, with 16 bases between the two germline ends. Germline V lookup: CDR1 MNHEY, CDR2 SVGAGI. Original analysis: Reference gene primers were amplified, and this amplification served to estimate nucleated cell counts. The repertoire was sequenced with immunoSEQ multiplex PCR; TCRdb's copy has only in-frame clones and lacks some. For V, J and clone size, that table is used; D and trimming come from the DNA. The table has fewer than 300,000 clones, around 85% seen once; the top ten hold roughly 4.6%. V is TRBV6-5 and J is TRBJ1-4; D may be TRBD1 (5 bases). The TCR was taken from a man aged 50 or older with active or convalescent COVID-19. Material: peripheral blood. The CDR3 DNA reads TGTGCCAGTTTATGGGGGGTGGCGACTAATGAAAAACTGTTTTTT. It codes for CASLWGVATNEKLFF.